Below, 28 T cell receptor beta chains from the same sample are listed, as sequenced in a study of T cells in Graves' hyperthyroidism and ophthalmopathy. RNA transcripts provided the source from which TCR beta CDR3 regions were amplified. Primed by the HTBI set, a first-round RT-PCR was run on the TCR CDR3. TCRdb ran MiXCR on the multiplex PCR reads and lists one entry per CDR3 protein. The table includes around 610,000 distinct CDR3 sequences, roughly 15% detected once. The sample was blood. Receptors originate from a woman in her 40s with Graves' ophthalmopathy.

The genes are TRBV10-3 and TRBJ2-7; D not resolved. The CDR3 runs 11 residues. The V gene's germline CDR1 is ENHRY and CDR2 SYGVKD. Trimming shortened V by 5 bases and J by 3 bases, and 5 bases separated the two germline ends. The CDR3: CAISLGYEQYF. In DNA form, the CDR3 reads TGTGCCATCAGTCTGGGCTACGAGCAGTACTTC.

This clonotype was observed many times. The V and J genes are TRBV28 and TRBJ1-2, with no clear D. The CDR3 is 12 amino acids. V was clipped by 1 base and J by 7 bases, with 7 bases between them. CDR1 and CDR2 (germline): MDHEN, SYDVKM. The CDR3, as DNA: TGTGCCAGCAGTTTATTCTCTAGTGGCTACACCTTC. It specifies CASSLFSSGYTF.

This clonotype was observed many times. This chain uses TRBV7-9 with TRBJ1-1, with D perhaps TRBD1 (5 bases). The germline CDR1 and CDR2 sequences are SEHNR and FQNEAQ (reference sequence). The V gene lost 3 bases and the J gene lost 10 bases, with 9 bases spanning the gap. The CDR3 runs 11 residues. The CDR3: CASSFRDLAFF. The CDR3 bases are TGTGCCAGCAGCTTCCGGGACCTAGCTTTCTTT. Based on the CDR3 plus reference TRBV7-9 and TRBJ1-1, the full variable domain is DTGVSQNPRHKITKRGQNVTFRCDPISEHNRLYWYRQTLGQGPEFLTYFQNEAQLEKSRLLSDRFSAERPKGSFSTLEIQRTEQGDSAMYLCASSFRDLAFFGQGTRLTVV.

This clonotype was counted ten times or more. The rearrangement joins TRBV20-1 to TRBJ2-7, with D perhaps TRBD1 or TRBD2 (6 bases each). CDR1 and CDR2 from the germline V gene are DFQATT and SNEGSKA (reference sequence). This CDR3 is 14 amino acids long. Trimming removed 1 base from V and 4 bases from J, with 14 bases in between. CDR3 sequence: CSARVSRGAYEQYF. As DNA, the CDR3 is TGCAGTGCTAGAGTTTCAAGGGGGGCTTACGAGCAGTACTTC.

The genes are TRBV14 and TRBJ1-1; D remains ambiguous. Germline V CDR1 and CDR2: SGHDN, FVKESK. V gave up 0 bases and J gave up 0 bases, with 14 bases separating them. The CDR3 has 17 amino acids. This CDR3 reads CASSQDLTRTVNTEAFF. DNA for the CDR3: TGTGCCAGCAGCCAAGATCTAACGAGGACGGTGAACACTGAAGCTTTCTTT.

This clonotype has ten or more counts. This rearrangement joins TRBV20-1 to TRBJ2-7, with D unclear. The CDR3 has 13 residues. Trimming cost V 6 bases and J 4 bases, with 16 bases left between them. CDR1 and CDR2 from the germline V gene are DFQATT and SNEGSKA (reference sequence). CDR3 nucleotide sequence: TGCAGTGCGGCGCCTAGGTTCGGATACGAGCAGTACTTC. Its translation is CSAAPRFGYEQYF.

The J gene is TRBJ2-5, the V gene TRBV28, with D perhaps TRBD1 or TRBD2 (5 bases each). V shed 8 bases and J shed 5 bases, with 15 bases lying between them. Germline V CDR1 and CDR2: MDHEN, SYDVKM. The CDR3 sequence is 13 residues long. Here the CDR3 reads CASASGQRETQYF. CDR3 DNA sequence: TGTGCCAGCGCCTCGGGGCAGAGGGAGACCCAGTACTTC.

V and J are TRBV30 and TRBJ2-7; perhaps TRBD2 as D (5 bases). Looked up from germline, CDR1 is GTSNPN and CDR2 is SVGIG (reference sequence). V was trimmed by 3 bases and J by 5 bases, leaving 14 bases between them. This CDR3 spans 13 amino acids. The CDR3 protein is CAWSIGLGNEQYF. The DNA for the CDR3 is TGTGCCTGGAGCATAGGACTTGGGAACGAGCAGTACTTC.

This clonotype occurred many times. The rearrangement links TRBV27 to TRBJ2-7; maybe TRBD2 (5 bases). Germline lookup yields CDR1 MNHEY and CDR2 SMNVEV (reference sequence). The CDR3 is made up of 13 amino acids. V gave up 8 bases and J gave up 6 bases, with 17 bases separating them. The CDR3: CASSNQVDSEQYF. CDR3 nucleotide sequence: TGTGCCAGCTCCAATCAGGTGGACTCCGAGCAGTACTTC.

This clonotype was seen at least ten times. The rearrangement joins TRBV30 to TRBJ1-2; TRBD1 is a possible D gene (5 bases). The CDR3 runs 12 residues. Between the trimmed V and J ends, which lost 5 bases and 4 bases, there was a span of 11 bases. Germline lookup yields CDR1 GTSNPN and CDR2 SVGIG (reference sequence). The CDR3 sequence: CAWFQGIYGYTF. DNA for the CDR3: TGTGCCTGGTTTCAGGGAATCTATGGCTACACCTTC.

The V call is TRBV6-1, the J call TRBJ2-5; perhaps TRBD2 as D (5 bases). Germline V gene sequence: CDR1 MNHNS, CDR2 SASEGT. The CDR3 is 14 amino acids. The ends were cut back, 5 bases at V and 1 base at J, with 11 bases in the middle. CDR3 DNA sequence: TGTGCCAGCAGTCCAACGGACTTCCAAGAGACCCAGTACTTC. This encodes CASSPTDFQETQYF.

This clonotype was observed a few times. J is TRBJ1-6 and V is TRBV5-1; D not certain. CDR3 length equals 14 residues. The V and J ends lost 5 bases and 6 bases respectively, with 12 bases between them. In germline, CDR1 is SGHRS, CDR2 YFSETQ. The CDR3 DNA sequence: TGCGCCAGCAGAGAGGACGAGCCTAATTCACCCCTCCACTTT. It encodes CASREDEPNSPLHF.

The CDR3 here is CASTGTGSSGANVLTF. The CDR3 DNA reads as TGTGCCAGCACCGGGACAGGGAGCTCTGGGGCCAACGTCCTGACTTTC. The chain couples TRBV6-1 to TRBJ2-6; 9 bases map to TRBD1. This CDR3 is built from 16 residues. From germline, CDR1 is MNHNS and CDR2 SASEGT. After removal of 7 bases from V and 0 bases from J, the junction contained 4 bases not matched to a gene.

This clonotype was detected ten times or more. The chain is built from TRBV6-1 and TRBJ1-5, with TRBD1 as a possible D gene (6 bases). The germline CDR1 and CDR2 sequences are MNHNS and SASEGT. The CDR3 length is 17 residues. The ends were cut back, 7 bases at V and 0 bases at J, with 19 bases in the middle. CDR3 region: CASTVRGGSYSNQPQHF. For the CDR3, the DNA is TGTGCCAGCACCGTCCGGGGGGGCAGCTATAGCAATCAGCCCCAGCATTTT.

The chain is built from TRBV6-1 and TRBJ1-1; tentative D call: TRBD1 (6 bases). V was shortened by 6 bases and J by 4 bases, with 18 bases between the two germline ends. Germline CDR1 and CDR2: MNHNS and SASEGT. The CDR3 is made up of 15 amino acids. This CDR3 is CASSTRVGGSTEAFF. The CDR3 region has the DNA TGTGCCAGCAGCACCCGGGTGGGGGGCTCCACTGAAGCTTTCTTT.

This clonotype came up a few times. This chain connects TRBV7-2 to TRBJ2-7, with 7 bases matching TRBD1. CDR3 length: 14 residues. Trimming took 4 bases from V and 0 from J; bases not matched to a gene: 3. Germline lookup yields CDR1 SGHTA and CDR2 FQGNSA. CDR3 residues: CASSYHRGSYEQYF. The DNA of the CDR3 is TGTGCCAGCAGCTATCACAGGGGCTCCTACGAGCAGTACTTC.

In the case of this clonotype: A much bigger clone sits one base away, suggesting this may be a read error. The CDR3 nucleotides read TGTGCCAGCAGTTACCAGGGACAGGGGGTCTCCTACGAGAAGTACTTC. Translation gives CASSYQGQGVSYEKYF. The gene calls are TRBV6-5 and TRBJ2-7, with 11 bases aligning to TRBD1. CDR1 is MNHEY, CDR2 SVGAGI, per germline. This CDR3 contains 16 residues.

Comment on this clonotype: One end of the junction does not line up with germline, which may come from a read error. This rearrangement joins TRBV30 to TRBJ2-2; no clear D. There are 13 residues in the CDR3. Germline V lookup: CDR1 GTSNPN, CDR2 SVGIG (reference sequence). This CDR3 is CARSLTHTGELFF. DNA for the CDR3: TGTGCCCGGAGTCTGACCCACACCGGGGAGCTGTTTTTT. Full variable domain (missing parts from reference TRBV30 and TRBJ2-2): SQTIHQWPATLVQPVGSPLSLECTVEGTSNPNLYWYRQAAGRGLQLLFYSVGIGQISSEVPQNLSASRPQDRQFILSSKKLLLSDSGFYLCARSLTHTGELFFGEGSRLTVL.

This clonotype was seen repeatedly, ten times or more. This chain connects TRBV29-1 to TRBJ2-7, with 12 nucleotides matching TRBD2. Germline loops: CDR1 SQVTM, CDR2 ANQGSEA. The length of the CDR3 is 14 residues. The trim removed 7 bases at V and 5 bases at J, leaving 9 bases unmatched. The CDR3 DNA is TGCAGCGCCGTTCTAGCGGGAGGGTTCGACGAGCAGTACTTC. This translates into CSAVLAGGFDEQYF.

At least ten counts were recorded for this clonotype. CDR3 residues: CASSAYSGTVNTEAFF. The CDR3 DNA reads as TGTGCCAGCAGTGCTTACTCCGGGACAGTGAACACTGAAGCTTTCTTT. The V and J genes are TRBV25-1 and TRBJ1-1; 7 bases are shared with TRBD1. There are 16 residues in the CDR3. CDR1 MGHDK and CDR2 SYGVNS come from the germline V gene. Trimming at V came to 4 bases and at J to 0 bases, leaving 8 bases not matched to a gene.

The chain uses TRBV30 and TRBJ2-1, with TRBD2 matching 9 bases. The CDR3 is 16 residues long. J gave up 16 bases and V 7 bases, and 26 bases lay outside the gene matches. CDR1 and CDR2 (germline): GTSNPN, SVGIG (reference sequence). The CDR3 reads CALMNDLAGTRSSAFF. CDR3 sequence (DNA): TGTGCCTTAATGAACGATCTAGCGGGAACTCGATCCTCCGCCTTCTTC.

The chain is built from TRBV12-3 or TRBV12-4 and TRBJ1-2; tentatively, D is TRBD1 (6 bases). CDR3 length equals 15 residues. Trimming left V 6 bases short and J 1 base short, with 15 bases between. This chain's CDR3 is CASRPTWGRNYGYTF. DNA of the CDR3: TGTGCCAGCAGACCGACTTGGGGGCGTAACTATGGCTACACCTTC.

The rearrangement links TRBV6-1 to TRBJ2-7; TRBD2 aligns across 10 bases. The germline V gene has CDR1 MNHNS and CDR2 SASEGT. V shed 3 bases and J 0 bases; nucleotides not matched to a gene: 5. The CDR3 consists of 16 residues. Here the CDR3 DNA reads TGTGCCAGCAGTGACGGACTAGCGGCTGCCTCCTACGAGCAGTACTTC. Translated: CASSDGLAAASYEQYF.

This clonotype showed up many times. The DNA for the CDR3 is TGTGCCAGCAGCGTAGGTGTGGGATTGGAGACCCAGTACTTC. Translated, it gives CASSVGVGLETQYF. The chain employs TRBV9 and TRBJ2-5; D ambiguous. Trimming took off 0 bases at V and 5 bases at J, with 11 bases between the two ends. Germline V gene lookup returns CDR1 SGDLS and CDR2 YYNGEE. CDR3 length: 14 residues.

The chain joins TRBV29-1 to TRBJ1-1; D is undetermined. This CDR3 contains 11 residues. Trimming left V 6 bases short and J 8 bases short, with 13 bases between. Germline loops: CDR1 SQVTM, CDR2 ANQGSEA. The CDR3 loop is CSVESDPEAFF. In DNA form, the CDR3 reads TGCAGCGTCGAGTCGGATCCCGAAGCTTTCTTT.

The rearrangement uses TRBV24-1 and TRBJ2-2; 8 positions match TRBD1. Losses at the gene ends were 6 bases for V and 6 bases for J; bases not matched to a gene: 5. This CDR3 contains 14 residues. The V gene's germline CDR1 is KGHDR and CDR2 SFDVKD. DNA for the CDR3: TGTGCCACCAGTCCGGACAGGGCGGCCGGGGAGCTGTTTTTT. This sequence encodes CATSPDRAAGELFF.

This clonotype was recorded many times. This chain connects TRBV6-2 or TRBV6-3 to TRBJ1-3; D unresolved. Germline CDR1 is MNHEY and CDR2 is SVGEGT. This CDR3 contains 13 residues. The germline V and J ends were trimmed by 7 bases and 0 bases, with 7 bases remaining between them. CDR3 DNA: TGTGCCAGCACTAGGGCCTCTGGAAACACCATATATTTT. It specifies CASTRASGNTIYF.

This clonotype was seen a few times. The chain employs TRBV10-2 and TRBJ1-5; D is unresolved. Trimming shortened V by 0 bases and J by 5 bases, and 8 bases separated the two germline ends. The germline gives CDR1 WSHSY, CDR2 SAAADI. The CDR3 is 14 residues long. CDR3 DNA: TGCGCCAGCAGTGAGTCCCACAATGATCAGCCCCAGCATTTT. As protein: CASSESHNDQPQHF.